The 23 T cell receptor beta chains in this list originate from one sample, sequenced in a study of T cell responses to AZD1222 COVID-19 vaccine (dated by TCRdb to about 2021). Read against the paper, the sample's time point label means: baseline before first vaccination. Preparation of the library involved the immunoSEQ multiplex PCR assay. Drawn from immuneACCESS, this table holds only the in-frame rearrangements with V and J called that TCRdb kept. Clones are partly lost; checked studies trace under half to an unresolved V gene and leave the rest unexplained. Counted in this sample were 90,000 to 95,000 clones; 88% of them appeared once. 15% to 20% of the sample belongs to the ten largest clones. This material consisted of peripheral blood, taken on day 0 of AZD1222 vaccination. The receptor set was obtained from an adult in good health.

The chain combines TRBV10-3 with TRBJ1-1; perhaps TRBD1 as D (6 bases). The germline V gene encodes CDR1 ENHRY and CDR2 SYGVKD. The CDR3 sequence is 14 residues long. V lost 3 bases, J lost 10 bases, and 18 bases lay in between. CDR3 protein: CAISDRQGKGIAFF. DNA for the CDR3: TGTGCCATCAGTGATCGGCAGGGGAAGGGGATAGCTTTCTTT.

The chain uses TRBV6-6 and TRBJ2-7, with a possible D match to TRBD2 (5 bases). CDR1 is MNHNY and CDR2 is SVGAGI in the germline V gene (reference sequence). V lost 2 bases, J lost 5 bases, and 19 bases lay in between. CDR3 length: 16 residues. The CDR3 protein is CASSYVKASGGDEQYF. The CDR3 coding sequence is TGTGCCAGCAGTTACGTGAAAGCCAGCGGCGGCGACGAGCAGTACTTC.

V usage is TRBV3-1 (or the pseudogene TRBV3-2) and J usage is TRBJ1-5; unclear D gene. Trimming took 2 bases from V and 5 from J, leaving 7 bases between them. The V gene's germline CDR1 is LGHDT and CDR2 YNNKEL (reference sequence). CDR3 length: 13 amino acids. The CDR3 sequence: CASSQQVYQPQHF. The CDR3 DNA follows: TGTGCCAGCAGCCAACAAGTCTATCAGCCCCAGCATTTT.

The V and J genes are TRBV15 and TRBJ2-5; D is uncertain. Germline-derived CDR1 and CDR2 are LNHNV and YYDKDF (reference sequence). The V end was cut by 0 bases, the J end by 5 bases, with 16 bases between. This CDR3 has 16 amino acids. The CDR3 nucleotides read TGTGCCACCAGCAGAGATGGAGCAGTCCTCCCGGAGACCCAGTACTTC. This translates into CATSRDGAVLPETQYF.

The chain carries TRBV9 and TRBJ1-5; possible D gene TRBD1, 5 bases. V was shortened by 0 bases and J by 7 bases, with 14 bases between the two germline ends. From germline, CDR1 is SGDLS and CDR2 YYNGEE. This CDR3 has 15 residues. As DNA, the CDR3 is TGTGCCAGCAGCGTAGATGGGGGGGAAGGACAGCCCCAGCATTTT. Translating it yields CASSVDGGEGQPQHF.

The V gene is TRBV5-4, the J gene TRBJ2-1, with 7 nucleotides matching TRBD1. The CDR3 is made up of 15 amino acids. The J segment lost 7 bases and the V segment lost 0 bases, leaving 7 bases of the junction unmatched. Germline-derived CDR1 and CDR2 are SGHNT and YYREEE (reference sequence). The CDR3 region has the DNA TGTGCCAGCAGCTTGGGAGGGGGCGAAATAAATGAGCAGTTCTTC. This codes for CASSLGGGEINEQFF.

The chain recombines TRBV10-3 with TRBJ2-1; 11 bases align to TRBD2. V shed 4 bases, J shed 3 bases, and the junction held 5 bases outside the gene matches. Germline values: CDR1 ENHRY, CDR2 SYGVKD. CDR3 length equals 16 residues. CDR3 loop: CAISGTSGGNYNEQFF. CDR3 nucleotides: TGTGCCATCAGTGGAACTAGCGGGGGAAACTACAATGAGCAGTTCTTC.

V gene TRBV21-1 combines with J gene TRBJ1-2. TRBV21-1 is a listed pseudogene. The CDR3 length is 17 residues. CDR3 in DNA: TGTGCCAGCAGCAAAGCGGTATCGGTTTCTGCCGACTATGGCTACACCTTC. Translating it yields CASSKAVSVSADYGYTF.

This clone showed up just once. This chain connects TRBV5-5 to TRBJ2-1; D tentatively fits TRBD1 or TRBD2 (5 bases each). The CDR3 totals 16 residues. The germline CDR1 and CDR2 sequences are SGHKS and YYEKEE (reference sequence). Trimming cost V 4 bases and J 5 bases, with 19 bases left between them. The CDR3 DNA sequence: TGTGCCAGCAGCCTCCGGGACGGTTCATCCAACAATGAGCAGTTCTTC. Translation gives CASSLRDGSSNNEQFF.

This chain connects TRBV5-6 to TRBJ2-6; TRBD1 might be the D (5 bases). The CDR3 totals 15 residues. Per germline, CDR1 SGHDT and CDR2 YYEEEE. Trimming stripped 4 bases from V and 0 bases from J, with 8 bases between. In DNA form, the CDR3 reads TGTGCCAGCAGCGTTACAGGCTCTGGGGCCAACGTCCTGACTTTC. Protein product: CASSVTGSGANVLTF.

The chain joins TRBV20-1 to TRBJ1-4, with D perhaps matching TRBD1 (5 bases). V shed 6 bases and J shed 17 bases, with 19 bases lying between them. The length of the CDR3 is 11 residues. Germline V lookup: CDR1 DFQATT, CDR2 SNEGSKA (reference sequence). The CDR3 protein is CSAGSPGRNFF. The CDR3 nucleotides are TGCAGTGCAGGCTCTCCGGGGCGAAACTTTTTT.

The genes are TRBV15 and TRBJ1-5; a weak D match, TRBD1 (5 bases). The V end lost 5 bases, the J end lost 9 bases, and 11 bases lay between the germline ends. Germline loops: CDR1 LNHNV, CDR2 YYDKDF (reference sequence). CDR3 length: 12 residues. CDR3 DNA sequence: TGTGCCACCAGCGGGACTCGTACGCCCCAGCATTTT. Protein product: CATSGTRTPQHF.

The chain recombines TRBV28 with TRBJ1-1, with no clear D. The V gene's germline CDR1 is MDHEN and CDR2 SYDVKM. Trimming removed 6 bases at V and 3 bases at J, with 8 bases between. CDR3 size: 12 residues. The CDR3 loop reads CASRLRHTEAFF. CDR3 nucleotide sequence: TGTGCCAGCAGACTCCGGCACACTGAAGCTTTCTTT.

The genes are TRBV14 and TRBJ2-2; D gene unclear. CDR3 length: 14 amino acids. Trimming took 1 base from V and 6 from J, leaving 9 bases between them. CDR1 and CDR2 (germline): SGHDN, FVKESK. CDR3 amino acids: CASSQGAVAGELFF. Here the CDR3 DNA reads TGTGCCAGCAGCCAAGGGGCGGTAGCCGGGGAGCTGTTTTTT. The full variable domain, with the rest looked up from reference TRBV14 and TRBJ2-2, is EAGVTQFPSHSVIEKGQTVTLRCDPISGHDNLYWYRRVMGKEIKFLLHFVKESKQDESGMPNNRFLAERTGGTYSTLKVQPAELEDSGVYFCASSQGAVAGELFFGEGSRLTVL.

In this sample, this clone turned up a few times. V usage is TRBV4-3 and J usage is TRBJ1-2, with a tentative D call TRBD1 (5 bases). Germline V gene data show CDR1 as LGHNA and CDR2 as YSLEER. Trimming stripped 0 bases from V and 4 bases from J, with 9 bases between. The CDR3 extends over 14 amino acids. DNA for the CDR3: TGCGCCAGCAGCCAAGAGACAGTTAGCTATGGCTACACCTTC. Its translation is CASSQETVSYGYTF.

The chain carries TRBV28 and TRBJ2-3; D unresolved. Trimming took 3 bases from V and 5 from J, leaving 18 bases between them. Germline V gene lookup returns CDR1 MDHEN and CDR2 SYDVKM. CDR3 length: 16 amino acids. CDR3 sequence (DNA): TGTGCCAGCAGTTTTGTGCTACGATGGGTGGAAGATACGCAGTATTTT. This translates into CASSFVLRWVEDTQYF.

The V gene is TRBV9, the J gene TRBJ2-1, with 11 bases aligning to TRBD2. CDR1 SGDLS and CDR2 YYNGEE come from the germline V gene. The J segment lost 4 bases and the V segment lost 0 bases, leaving 6 bases of the junction unmatched. The CDR3 has 17 residues. The CDR3 reads CASSVEATSGGYNEQFF. The DNA for the CDR3 is TGTGCCAGCAGCGTAGAGGCTACTAGCGGGGGATACAATGAGCAGTTCTTC.

This chain links TRBV27 with TRBJ2-1; no clear D. V lost 1 base, J lost 6 bases, and 7 bases lay in between. Germline V lookup: CDR1 MNHEY, CDR2 SMNVEV (reference sequence). The CDR3 covers 13 residues. The CDR3 bases are TGTGCCAGCAGTTTATTGCGGTTCAATGAGCAGTTCTTC. Amino acid sequence: CASSLLRFNEQFF.

This chain connects TRBV5-8 to TRBJ2-7, with D unresolved. Between the trimmed V and J ends, which lost 3 bases and 10 bases, there was a span of 20 bases. The CDR3 spans 14 residues. Looked up from germline, CDR1 is SGHTS and CDR2 is YDEGEE. This CDR3 is CASSSTGSFWDQYF. The CDR3 DNA is TGTGCCAGCAGCTCAACCGGGTCCTTTTGGGATCAGTACTTC.

V and J are TRBV4-1 and TRBJ2-5; D perhaps matches TRBD2 (5 bases). Trimming removed 3 bases from V and 5 bases from J, with 7 bases in between. The CDR3 consists of 12 residues. CDR1 MGHRA and CDR2 YSYEKL come from the germline V gene. This CDR3 reads CASSQTGETQYF. In DNA form, the CDR3 reads TGCGCCAGCAGCCAGACGGGGGAGACCCAGTACTTC.

The V and J genes are TRBV15 and TRBJ1-1; possible D gene TRBD1, 6 bases. Trimming stripped 1 base from V and 5 bases from J, with 14 bases between. The CDR3 is 15 residues long. In germline, CDR1 is LNHNV, CDR2 YYDKDF (reference sequence). The CDR3, as DNA: TGTGCCACCAGCAGAGGAGACAGGTCGGGGACTGAAGCTTTCTTT. Its protein product is CATSRGDRSGTEAFF.

CDR3 DNA sequence: TGCGCCAGCAGCTTCATAGGGCGAGGAAACACCATATATTTT. Encoded protein: CASSFIGRGNTIYF. This rearrangement joins TRBV5-1 to TRBJ1-3; D is ambiguous. The germline CDR1 and CDR2 sequences are SGHRS and YFSETQ. CDR3 length: 14 amino acids. Deletions cut 2 bases from V and 4 bases from J, with 10 bases between.

This clone was detected only a few times. The rearrangement uses TRBV18 and TRBJ1-2; a possible D gene is TRBD1 (5 bases). The CDR3 totals 14 residues. V shed 1 base and J shed 6 bases, with 12 bases lying between them. Germline CDR1 reads KGHSH; CDR2 reads LQKENI. The CDR3 DNA follows: TGTGCCAGCTCACCACGCCGGGGGGAAGATGGCTACACCTTC. Amino acids: CASSPRRGEDGYTF.